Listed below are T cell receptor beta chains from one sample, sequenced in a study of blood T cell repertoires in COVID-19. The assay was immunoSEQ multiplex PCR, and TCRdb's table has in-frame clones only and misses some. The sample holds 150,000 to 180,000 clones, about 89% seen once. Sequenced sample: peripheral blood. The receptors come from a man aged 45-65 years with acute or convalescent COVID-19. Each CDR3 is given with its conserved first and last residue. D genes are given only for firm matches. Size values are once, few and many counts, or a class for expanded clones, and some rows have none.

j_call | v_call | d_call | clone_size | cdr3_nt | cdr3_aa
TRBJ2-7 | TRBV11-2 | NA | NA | TGTGCCAGCAGCTTAGTAGATAGTGGGGGGTACGAGCAGTACTTC | CASSLVDSGGYEQYF
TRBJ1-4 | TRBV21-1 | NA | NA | TGTGCCAGCAGCAAAAGGGCCGGCCGGGGTGAAAAACTGTTTTTT | CASSKRAGRGEKLFF
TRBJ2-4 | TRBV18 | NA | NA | TGTGCCAGCTCAGGAAGGGTAGGGAGTCTAGCCAAAAACATTCAGTACTTC | CASSGRVGSLAKNIQYF
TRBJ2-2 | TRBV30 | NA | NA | TGTGCCTGGAGTCTTGGGGCGACCGGGGAGCTGTTTTTT | CAWSLGATGELFF
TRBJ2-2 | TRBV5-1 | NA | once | TGCGCCAGCAGCTTGGCCAGAAGCGGATCCGGGGAGCTGTTTTTT | CASSLARSGSGELFF
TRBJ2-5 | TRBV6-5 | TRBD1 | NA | TGTGCCAGCAGTTACTCTTGGACAGGGGGTCGGGAGACCCAGTACTTC | CASSYSWTGGRETQYF
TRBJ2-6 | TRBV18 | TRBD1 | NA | TGTGCCAGCTCACCGACAGGGGCTGGGGCCAACGTCCTGACTTTC | CASSPTGAGANVLTF
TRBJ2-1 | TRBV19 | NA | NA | TGTGCCAGTAGTACGCGCCGGGACTTAACCAATGAGCAGTTCTTC | CASSTRRDLTNEQFF
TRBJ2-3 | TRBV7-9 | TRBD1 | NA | TGTGCCAGCAGCTTGGGACAGGGGTTAGCCACAGATACGCAGTATTTT | CASSLGQGLATDTQYF
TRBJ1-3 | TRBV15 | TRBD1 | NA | TGTGCCACCAGGAGAAAGACAGGGACTGGAAACACCATATATTTT | CATRRKTGTGNTIYF
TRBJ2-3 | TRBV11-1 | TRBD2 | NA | TGTGCCAGCAGCTTACGGCTAGCGGGCACAGATACGCAGTATTTT | CASSLRLAGTDTQYF
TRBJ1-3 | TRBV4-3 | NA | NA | TGCGCCAGCAGCCAAGATGGCCCACAGGGACCTGGAAACACCATATATTTT | CASSQDGPQGPGNTIYF
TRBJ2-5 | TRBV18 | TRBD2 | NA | TGTGCCAGCTCACCAGGAGCGGGGGGGCCCGGTGAGACCCAGTACTTC | CASSPGAGGPGETQYF
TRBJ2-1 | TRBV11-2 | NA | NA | TGTGCCAGCAGCTTAGATATCTGGCGGGCGAGTGGGAATGAGCAGTTCTTC | CASSLDIWRASGNEQFF
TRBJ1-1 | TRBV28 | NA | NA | TGTGCCAGCAACTCCCTAGGACACGACACTGAAGCTTTCTTT | CASNSLGHDTEAFF
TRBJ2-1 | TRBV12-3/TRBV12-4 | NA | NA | TGTGCCAGCGGGGCTCGGGAGCAGTTCTTC | CASGAREQFF
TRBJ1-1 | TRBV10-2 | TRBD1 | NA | TGCGCCAGCAGAGCCGGGGACAGGGCAACGGACACTGAAGCTTTCTTT | CASRAGDRATDTEAFF
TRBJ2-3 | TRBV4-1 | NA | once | TGCGCCAGCAGCCAAGAGGGGGCACGGGCAGATACGCAGTATTTT | CASSQEGARADTQYF
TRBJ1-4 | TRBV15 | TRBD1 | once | TGTGCCACCAGCAGAGAACAGGGGGCTAACGAAAAACTGTTTTTT | CATSREQGANEKLFF
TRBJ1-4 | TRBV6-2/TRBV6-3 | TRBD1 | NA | TGTGCCAGCAGTCGCAATGGGACAGAAGGGCGTGCAACTAATGAAAAACTGTTTTTT | CASSRNGTEGRATNEKLFF
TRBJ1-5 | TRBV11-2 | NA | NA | TGTGCCAGCAGCTTAGAACCGGAGCATCAGCCCCAGCATTTT | CASSLEPEHQPQHF
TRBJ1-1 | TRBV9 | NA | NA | TGTGCCAGCAGCGTCCAGGGCGGGAACACTGAAGCTTTCTTT | CASSVQGGNTEAFF
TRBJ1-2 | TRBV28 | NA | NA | TGTGCCAGCAGTTTAAATACAGGGTGGGGTGGCTACACCTTC | CASSLNTGWGGYTF
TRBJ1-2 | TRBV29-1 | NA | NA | TGCAGCGTAGAGGACAGACATGGCTACACCTTC | CSVEDRHGYTF
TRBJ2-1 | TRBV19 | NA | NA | TGTGCCAGTAGTGCTAGCGTGTCCCTCTACAATGAGCAGTTCTTC | CASSASVSLYNEQFF
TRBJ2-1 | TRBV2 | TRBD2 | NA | TGTGCCAGCAGTTACCGGGGGGGGATAATGGATGAGCAGTTCTTC | CASSYRGGIMDEQFF
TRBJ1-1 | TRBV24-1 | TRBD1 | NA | TGTGCCACCAGTGATCCACAGGACAGGAGCGCTGAAGCTTTCTTT | CATSDPQDRSAEAFF
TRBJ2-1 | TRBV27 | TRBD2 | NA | TGTGCCAGCAGTTTACAGGGGGCGGGAAGGACTAGCGGGAGGTCCACCTACAATGAGCAGTTCTTC | CASSLQGAGRTSGRSTYNEQFF
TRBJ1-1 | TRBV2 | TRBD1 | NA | TGTGCCAGCAGCGGACAGGGGACGAACACTGAAGCTTTCTTT | CASSGQGTNTEAFF
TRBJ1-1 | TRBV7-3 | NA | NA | TGTGCCAGCAGCTCCGGACAGAACACTGAAGCTTTCTTT | CASSSGQNTEAFF
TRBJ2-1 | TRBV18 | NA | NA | TGTGCCAGCTCACCACTAGCTTCAACCTACAATGAGCAGTTCTTC | CASSPLASTYNEQFF
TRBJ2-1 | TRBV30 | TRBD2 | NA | TGTGCCTGGAGTGTTGGTAGCGGGGTCTACAATGAGCAGTTCTTC | CAWSVGSGVYNEQFF
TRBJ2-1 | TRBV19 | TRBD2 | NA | TGTGCCAGCAGAGCGGGGGGGTGGGATGAGCAGTTCTTC | CASRAGGWDEQFF
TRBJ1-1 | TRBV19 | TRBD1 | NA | TGTGCCAGTACCTTGACAGGGGGCACTGAAGCTTTCTTT | CASTLTGGTEAFF
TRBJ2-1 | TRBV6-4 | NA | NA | TGTGCCAGCAGTGCAAGCGGCACCTACAATGAGCAGTTCTTC | CASSASGTYNEQFF
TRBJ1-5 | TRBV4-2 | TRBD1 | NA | TGTGCCAGCAGCCAAGAGGACAGGGGAGGTAGCAATCAGCCCCAGCATTTT | CASSQEDRGGSNQPQHF
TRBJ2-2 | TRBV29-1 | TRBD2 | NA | TGCAGCGTTCTCCCTAGCGGGAGAAACACCGGGGAGCTGTTTTTT | CSVLPSGRNTGELFF
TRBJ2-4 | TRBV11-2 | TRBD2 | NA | TGTGCCAGCAGCTCTTGGACTAGCGGGAAGGCGAACATTCAGTACTTC | CASSSWTSGKANIQYF
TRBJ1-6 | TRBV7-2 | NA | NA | TGTGCCAGCAGTTACTCGGAAAACAGGTTCCTCCACTTT | CASSYSENRFLHF
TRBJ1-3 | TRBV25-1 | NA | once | TGTGCCAGCAGTGATTGGAGTGGAAACACCATATATTTT | CASSDWSGNTIYF
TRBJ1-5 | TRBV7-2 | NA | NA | TGTGCCAGCAGCTTAGGCAGGGGAATTAGCAATCAGCCCCAGCATTTT | CASSLGRGISNQPQHF
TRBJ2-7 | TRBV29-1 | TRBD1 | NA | TGCAGCGCCGCGGGGACAGGGAGCTCCTACGAGCAGTACTTC | CSAAGTGSSYEQYF
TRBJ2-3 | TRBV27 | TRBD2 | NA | TGTGCCAGCACCCCTCGGACTAGCCCCACAGATACGCAGTATTTT | CASTPRTSPTDTQYF
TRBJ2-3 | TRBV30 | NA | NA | TGTGCCTGGAGACGGAGACTCTACACAGATACGCAGTATTTT | CAWRRRLYTDTQYF
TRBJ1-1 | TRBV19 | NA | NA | TGTGCCAGTCGGTCGGAGATGAACACTGAAGCTTTCTTT | CASRSEMNTEAFF
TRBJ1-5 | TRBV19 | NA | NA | TGTGCCAGTACCCTACAGGGCTGGGGAAGCAATCAGCCCCAGCATTTT | CASTLQGWGSNQPQHF
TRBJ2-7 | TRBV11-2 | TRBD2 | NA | TGTGCCAGCAGCCCGCTAGCGGGAATAGGCGAGCAGTACTTC | CASSPLAGIGEQYF
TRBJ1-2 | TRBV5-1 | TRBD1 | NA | TGCGCCAGCAGCTCACAGGGGGCAGGACCTAGGGGCTACACCTTC | CASSSQGAGPRGYTF
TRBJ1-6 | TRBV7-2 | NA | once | TGTGCCAGCAGCCAACGACAGGTCGCAAGCTCCTATAATTCACCCCTCCACTTT | CASSQRQVASSYNSPLHF
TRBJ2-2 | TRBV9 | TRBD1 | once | TGTGCCAGCAGCGGTAAAAACAGGGGAGCCGGGGAGCTGTTTTTT | CASSGKNRGAGELFF
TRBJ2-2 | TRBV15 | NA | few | TGTGCCACCAGCAGAGATAAGGGGGTGAACACCGGGGAGCTGTTTTTT | CATSRDKGVNTGELFF